This note documents a single T cell receptor beta chain sequence. This entry belongs to a study of shared clonotypes between healthy human individuals. CDR3 size: 13 residues. Germline V gene sequence: CDR1 MNHEY, CDR2 SVGAGI. V shed 5 bases and J shed 6 bases, with 13 bases lying between them. The method was immunoSEQ multiplex PCR; TCRdb's version includes in-frame clones alone and lacks a portion of them. The table records some 2.3 million clones, more than 85% of them present only once. All donors were Caucasian adults living in Nashville, Tennessee. This receptor was obtained from a man aged 18 to 29 in good health. Some clones in this sample may be carry-over from other donors' samples. Sequenced input: naive CD4+ T cells from PBMCs. The subset here: CD45RA+ positively selected. This chain links TRBV6-5 with TRBJ1-1; D uncertain. CDR3 in amino acids: CASSLPGFAEAFF. The CDR3 DNA is TGTGCCAGCAGTCTGCCCGGGTTTGCTGAAGCTTTCTTT.